Following are 27 T cell receptor beta chains from one sample sequenced in a study of cytomegalovirus exposure and HLA in healthy donors. The PCR used 60 Vbeta and 13 Jbeta primers. Produced via immunoSEQ multiplex PCR; TCRdb's table is partial and in-frame only. This sample's table reports some 130,000 clones. Sequenced input: PBMCs. All receptors derive from a man in his late teens or twenties in good health and CMV-seronegative.

The chain uses TRBV27 and TRBJ2-5; a weak D match, TRBD2 (6 bases). CDR1 MNHEY and CDR2 SMNVEV come from the germline V gene (reference sequence). V dropped 4 bases and J dropped 2 bases, with 23 bases sitting between them. The CDR3 runs 18 residues. Here the CDR3 DNA reads TGTGCCAGCAGTTCGAGGAAGGGTGTTAGCGGAAAACAAGAGACCCAGTACTTC. Protein: CASSSRKGVSGKQETQYF.

Notes on this clone: Its ends do not fully match the called genes, so a read error is possible. V is TRBV25-1 and J is TRBJ1-4; D gene unclear. Germline V gives CDR1 MGHDK, CDR2 SYGVNS. This CDR3 has 15 residues. For the CDR3, the DNA is TGTGCCAGCAGTAGCGACCTCGCAACTAATGAAAGACTGTTTTTT. Protein: CASSSDLATNERLFF.

This chain joins TRBV19 and TRBJ2-6, with TRBD1 matching over 9 bases. Germline V gives CDR1 LNHDA, CDR2 SQIVND (reference sequence). The CDR3 contains 17 residues. V was clipped by 7 bases and J by 0 bases; unmatched bases: 7. The DNA of the CDR3 is TGTGCCAGTAACCCGACAGGGGGGGGCTCTGGGGCCAACGTCCTGACTTTC. The encoded protein is CASNPTGGGSGANVLTF.

The chain has TRBV25-1 and TRBJ2-3; perhaps TRBD2 as D (6 bases). Per germline, CDR1 MGHDK and CDR2 SYGVNS. Trimming left V 4 bases short and J 3 bases short, with 11 bases between. This CDR3 contains 14 residues. CDR3 sequence: CASSGRAWTDTQYF. Here the CDR3 DNA reads TGTGCCAGCAGTGGGAGGGCCTGGACAGATACGCAGTATTTT.

The chain has TRBV28 and TRBJ2-7; the D is unclear. Germline V lookup: CDR1 MDHEN, CDR2 SYDVKM. The CDR3 loop spans 12 amino acids. Trimming stripped 6 bases from V and 6 bases from J, with 12 bases between. The CDR3 here is CASSLKSLEQYF. CDR3 coding DNA: TGTGCCAGCAGCCTTAAGAGTCTCGAGCAGTACTTC.

The chain couples TRBV11-3 to TRBJ2-1; 11 bases line up with TRBD2. Looked up from germline, CDR1 is SGHNT and CDR2 is YENEEA. V shed 8 bases and J 2 bases; nucleotides not matched to a gene: 5. This CDR3 has 15 amino acids. DNA of the CDR3: TGTGCCAGCTCCTTGGGACTAGCGGCCTACAATGAGCAGTTCTTC. It specifies CASSLGLAAYNEQFF. The full variable domain, its missing parts supplied by reference TRBV11-3 and TRBJ2-1, is EAGVVQSPRYKIIEKKQPVAFWCNPISGHNTLYWYLQNLGQGPELLIRYENEEAVDDSQLPKDRFSAERLKGVDSTLKIQPAELGDSAVYLCASSLGLAAYNEQFFGPGTRLTVL.

This chain joins TRBV7-9 and TRBJ2-7; 8 bases are a match to TRBD2. There are 15 residues in the CDR3. V lost 4 bases, J lost 5 bases, and 10 bases stayed unmatched. The germline V gene encodes CDR1 SEHNR and CDR2 FQNEAQ (reference sequence). The CDR3, as DNA: TGTGCCAGCAGCTCACCGAGCGGGAGATTTGACGAGCAGTACTTC. This sequence encodes CASSSPSGRFDEQYF.

V gene TRBV29-1 combines with J gene TRBJ2-7; no clear D gene. The CDR3 runs 11 residues. V was trimmed by 3 bases and J by 3 bases, leaving 6 bases between them. Germline V gene lookup returns CDR1 SQVTM and CDR2 ANQGSEA. The CDR3 is CSVETFYEQYF. The CDR3 bases are TGCAGCGTTGAGACATTCTACGAGCAGTACTTC.

The CDR3 sequence is CASSLGGGINTIYF. The CDR3 DNA reads TGTGCCAGCAGCTTGGGGGGGGGAATAAACACCATATATTTT. The rearrangement joins TRBV7-2 to TRBJ1-3, with D perhaps TRBD1 (5 bases). CDR3 length: 14 amino acids. Trimming left V 3 bases short and J 6 bases short, with 12 bases between. Germline lookup yields CDR1 SGHTA and CDR2 FQGNSA.

The chain links TRBV25-1 to TRBJ1-4; 11 bases agree with TRBD1. The CDR3 covers 14 residues. V shed 7 bases and J 8 bases; nucleotides not matched to a gene: 6. Germline CDR1 is MGHDK and CDR2 is SYGVNS. The CDR3: CASTHGQGAEKLFF. In DNA, the CDR3 is TGTGCCAGCACACACGGACAGGGGGCCGAAAAACTGTTTTTT.

The chain is built from TRBV13 and TRBJ1-3; D not certain. CDR1 and CDR2 (germline): PRHDT, FYEKMQ (reference sequence). The CDR3 covers 15 residues. The ends were cut back, 5 bases at V and 4 bases at J, with 15 bases in the middle. The CDR3 is CASSPNERAGNTIYF. CDR3 coding DNA: TGTGCCAGCAGCCCAAATGAGAGGGCCGGAAACACCATATATTTT.

This rearrangement joins TRBV6-6 to TRBJ2-5; 8 nucleotides agree with TRBD2. J was trimmed by 5 bases and V by 2 bases; bases with no gene match: 10. Germline CDR1 MNHNY, CDR2 SVGAGI (reference sequence). There are 16 residues in the CDR3. Written as DNA, the CDR3 is TGTGCCAGCAGTTACCGTTCCGTACGGGAGGGTGAGACCCAGTACTTC. Translation: CASSYRSVREGETQYF.

The genes are TRBV4-3 and TRBJ1-1, with TRBD1 identical over 7 bases. J gave up 6 bases and V 0 bases, and 7 bases lay outside the gene matches. The CDR3 runs to 15 residues. Germline V gives CDR1 LGHNA, CDR2 YSLEER. CDR3 amino acids: CASSQDRGYFAEAFF. CDR3 nucleotide sequence: TGCGCCAGCAGCCAAGACAGGGGGTATTTCGCTGAAGCTTTCTTT.

The chain combines TRBV6-4 with TRBJ2-3; 11 positions match TRBD2. The CDR3 runs to 15 residues. With 5 bases clipped from V and 5 bases from J, the junction kept 6 bases outside the gene matches. The germline V gene encodes CDR1 MRHNA and CDR2 SNTAGT. The CDR3 region has the DNA TGTGCCAGCAGTCAACTAGCGGGAGAAGAAGATACGCAGTATTTT. Its protein product is CASSQLAGEEDTQYF.

The CDR3 reads CASSEWSANTEAFF. CDR3 DNA sequence: TGTGCCAGCAGTGAATGGAGTGCGAACACTGAAGCTTTCTTT. J is TRBJ1-1 and V is TRBV25-1; no firm D call. Looked up from germline, CDR1 is MGHDK and CDR2 is SYGVNS. The CDR3 consists of 14 residues. Trimming shortened V by 1 base and J by 1 base, and 7 bases separated the two germline ends.

DNA for the CDR3: TGTGCCAGCAGCGATGCGACTAGTCGCCGATACAATGAGCAGTTCTTC. It encodes CASSDATSRRYNEQFF. The chain employs TRBV5-6 and TRBJ2-1; tentatively, D is TRBD2 (6 bases). CDR3 size: 16 residues. From germline, CDR1 is SGHDT and CDR2 YYEEEE. V lost 4 bases, J lost 4 bases, and 18 bases lay in between.

The gene calls are TRBV9 and TRBJ1-2, with D perhaps TRBD1 (6 bases). CDR1 SGDLS and CDR2 YYNGEE come from the germline V gene. The CDR3 totals 13 residues. The V end lost 0 bases, the J end lost 8 bases, and 11 bases lay between the germline ends. The CDR3 bases are TGTGCCAGCAGCGTAGGCGGGGGCGTCGGCTACACCTTC. This translates into CASSVGGGVGYTF.

The chain carries TRBV7-8 and TRBJ1-5; maybe TRBD1 (5 bases). Per the germline V gene, CDR1 is SGHVS and CDR2 is FQNEAQ. The CDR3 contains 18 residues. V lost 0 bases, J lost 1 base, and 16 bases lay in between. The CDR3 protein is CASSLALWQGGSNQPQHF. DNA for the CDR3: TGTGCCAGCAGCTTAGCGCTTTGGCAGGGTGGGAGCAATCAGCCCCAGCATTTT.

The chain couples TRBV6-1 to TRBJ1-3, with TRBD1 matching over 7 bases. Per the germline V gene, CDR1 is MNHNS and CDR2 is SASEGT. The CDR3 has 13 amino acids. V shed 8 bases and J 4 bases; nucleotides not matched to a gene: 5. The CDR3 DNA follows: TGTGCCAGCTTGACAGGGACGGGAAACACCATATATTTT. This encodes CASLTGTGNTIYF.

V usage is TRBV28 and J usage is TRBJ2-5, with TRBD2 identical over 9 bases. This CDR3 spans 15 amino acids. Germline V gene lookup returns CDR1 MDHEN and CDR2 SYDVKM. The V and J ends lost 8 bases and 4 bases, in that order; junction bases with no gene match: 11. CDR3 sequence: CASDRREGGRETQYF. In nucleotides, the CDR3 is TGTGCCAGCGACCGGCGGGAGGGTGGGAGAGAGACCCAGTACTTC.

CDR3 nucleotides: TGTGCCAGCAGCCCCTATATTAGCAATCAGCCCCAGCATTTT. It is translated as CASSPYISNQPQHF. The chain joins TRBV5-8 to TRBJ1-5, with no clear D. The CDR3 is made up of 14 amino acids. The germline V and J ends were trimmed by 4 bases and 0 bases, with 8 bases remaining between them. The germline V gene encodes CDR1 SGHTS and CDR2 YDEGEE.

The CDR3 DNA reads TGTGCCAGCAGTTTATGGACAGACCTTTACGAGCAGTACTTC. Protein: CASSLWTDLYEQYF. V gene TRBV28 combines with J gene TRBJ2-7; TRBD1 is a possible D gene (5 bases). This CDR3 has 14 amino acids. With 0 bases removed from V and 4 bases from J, the gap between germline ends came to 10 bases. In germline, CDR1 is MDHEN, CDR2 SYDVKM.

The V gene is TRBV19, the J gene TRBJ2-2; no firm D call. In germline, CDR1 is LNHDA, CDR2 SQIVND (reference sequence). The CDR3 totals 11 residues. With 5 bases removed from V and 8 bases from J, the gap between germline ends came to 6 bases. The CDR3 sequence: CASSDGGELFF. The DNA of the CDR3 is TGTGCCAGTAGTGACGGGGGGGAGCTGTTTTTT.

This rearrangement joins TRBV5-4 to TRBJ2-2; weak D call: TRBD1 (5 bases). The germline V gene encodes CDR1 SGHNT and CDR2 YYREEE (reference sequence). CDR3 size: 15 residues. Trimming left V 4 bases short and J 1 base short, with 11 bases between. CDR3 sequence (DNA): TGTGCCAGCAGCCCAGGGCAGGGGAACACCGGGGAGCTGTTTTTT. It translates to CASSPGQGNTGELFF.

This sequence joins TRBV7-3 and TRBJ1-1; D remains unclear. The germline V gene encodes CDR1 SGHTA and CDR2 FQGTGA. This CDR3 region has 13 residues. Trimming cost V 5 bases and J 4 bases, with 11 bases left between them. CDR3 sequence: CASSQAKGTEAFF. The CDR3 nucleotides are TGTGCCAGCAGCCAGGCCAAAGGCACTGAAGCTTTCTTT.

The V gene is TRBV27, the J gene TRBJ1-2, with D perhaps TRBD1 (6 bases). Germline V gene sequence: CDR1 MNHEY, CDR2 SMNVEV (reference sequence). Deletions cut 7 bases from V and 5 bases from J, with 23 bases between. The CDR3 runs 16 residues. This CDR3 is CASKEAGFTGQYGYTF. The CDR3 DNA reads as TGTGCCAGCAAGGAAGCGGGGTTTACAGGGCAATATGGCTACACCTTC.

This sequence joins TRBV27 and TRBJ1-5; 9 bases agree with TRBD1. Germline CDR1 and CDR2: MNHEY and SMNVEV (reference sequence). The CDR3 is 15 amino acids. The ends lost 6 bases at V and 1 base at J; junction bases unmatched: 4. The CDR3 nucleotides are TGTGCCAGCAGGGGGGACAGGGACAGCAATCAGCCCCAGCATTTT. It yields the protein CASRGDRDSNQPQHF.